These T cell receptor beta chains were read from a single sample in a study of control samples from healthy donors and cancer patients. Produced via immunoSEQ multiplex PCR; TCRdb's table is partial and in-frame only. The repertoire holds more than 35,000 clones, with roughly 94% as singletons. Source material: blood. Receptors were obtained from a man aged 60 to 75 in good health. The CDR3 runs from the conserved cysteine through the conserved F or W. D genes are given only for firm matches. A row's size may be missing; if present it is once, few, many or a size class.

j_gene | abundance | d_gene | v_gene | CDR3aa | CDR3nt
TRBJ2-2 | . | . | TRBV15 | CATSREGQGHPGELFF | TGTGCCACCAGCAGAGAAGGGCAGGGCCACCCCGGGGAGCTGTTTTTT
TRBJ2-2 | . | . | TRBV16 | CASSLGSTGELFF | TGTGCCAGCAGCCTGGGGAGTACCGGGGAGCTGTTTTTT
TRBJ2-7 | . | . | TRBV7-8 | CASSLEFRSYEQYF | TGTGCCAGCAGCTTAGAATTCCGCTCCTACGAGCAGTACTTC
TRBJ2-5 | once | . | TRBV2 | CASSDRTRGETQYF | TGTGCCAGCAGTGACCGGACCCGAGGAGAGACCCAGTACTTC
TRBJ1-2 | . | . | TRBV5-4 | CASSLGGRPYGYTF | TGTGCCAGCAGCTTGGGAGGGCGGCCCTATGGCTACACCTTC
TRBJ1-5 | few | . | TRBV18 | CASSPGTASRAQPQHF | TGTGCCAGCTCACCAGGGACGGCTAGCCGGGCACAGCCCCAGCATTTT
TRBJ2-1 | . | TRBD2 | TRBV6-4 | CASSDSSSGRAYNEQFF | TGTGCCAGCAGTGACTCGAGTTCCGGGAGGGCATACAATGAGCAGTTCTTC
TRBJ2-1 | . | TRBD2 | TRBV4-2 | CASSQVSLAGVNEQFF | TGTGCCAGCAGCCAAGTAAGTCTAGCGGGAGTGAATGAGCAGTTCTTC
TRBJ2-5 | . | . | TRBV6-1 | CASSDHGASFQETQYF | TGTGCCAGCAGTGACCATGGGGCCTCATTCCAAGAGACCCAGTACTTC
TRBJ1-4 | . | TRBD1 | TRBV15 | CATSRGQPRNEKLFF | TGTGCCACCAGCAGGGGACAGCCTCGTAATGAAAAACTGTTTTTT
TRBJ2-5 | . | . | TRBV7-6 | CASSDLSETQYF | TGTGCCAGCAGCGACTTAAGCGAGACCCAGTACTTC
TRBJ1-6 | . | . | TRBV9 | CASREDFGSPLHF | TGTGCCAGCAGGGAGGACTTCGGTTCGCCCCTCCACTTT
TRBJ2-1 | . | TRBD2 | TRBV27 | CASSLFGTSGAYNEQFF | TGTGCCAGCAGTTTATTCGGAACTAGCGGGGCCTACAATGAGCAGTTCTTC
TRBJ2-3 | once | . | TRBV13 | CASSPTEGFTDTQYF | TGTGCCAGCAGCCCGACGGAGGGATTCACAGATACGCAGTATTTT
TRBJ2-7 | . | . | TRBV9 | CASSVATNYEQYF | TGTGCCAGCAGCGTAGCGACTAACTACGAGCAGTACTTC
TRBJ2-7 | . | . | TRBV11-2 | CASSLDLWEQYF | TGTGCCAGCAGCTTAGACTTGTGGGAGCAGTACTTC
TRBJ2-5 | once | . | TRBV19 | CASSIGGGRERQETQYF | TGTGCCAGTAGTATAGGGGGGGGCAGGGAAAGGCAAGAGACCCAGTACTTC
TRBJ2-7 | . | TRBD2 | TRBV6-5 | CASSYLTSALPYEQYF | TGTGCCAGCAGTTACCTGACTAGCGCCCTCCCCTACGAGCAGTACTTC
TRBJ2-7 | few | TRBD2 | TRBV18 | CASSPEGGSYEQYF | TGTGCCAGCTCACCGGAGGGAGGGTCCTACGAGCAGTACTTC
TRBJ1-2 | . | . | TRBV19 | CASTPAGSRGYTF | TGTGCCAGTACTCCGGCGGGGTCTAGAGGCTACACCTTC
TRBJ1-2 | once | . | TRBV5-5 | CASSLDTLYGYTF | TGTGCCAGCAGCTTGGACACCCTCTATGGCTACACCTTC
TRBJ2-2 | . | TRBD1 | TRBV24-1 | CATSEIGGNGELFF | TGTGCCACCAGTGAAATAGGGGGCAACGGGGAGCTGTTTTTT
TRBJ2-3 | . | TRBD2 | TRBV3-1/TRBV3-2 | CASSRPSLAGGITDTQYF | TGTGCCAGCAGCCGCCCTTCACTAGCGGGAGGAATCACAGATACGCAGTATTTT
TRBJ2-2 | . | TRBD2 | TRBV11-2 | CASSLGTLAGISGELFF | TGTGCCAGCAGCTTAGGAACCCTAGCGGGTATATCCGGGGAGCTGTTTTTT
TRBJ2-7 | . | TRBD2 | TRBV2 | CASSFSGLDMSEQYF | TGTGCCAGCAGTTTTTCGGGACTAGATATGTCCGAGCAGTACTTC
TRBJ1-5 | once | . | TRBV28 | CASSLVGDGNQPQHF | TGTGCCAGCAGTTTAGTCGGGGATGGCAATCAGCCCCAGCATTTT
TRBJ2-7 | . | . | TRBV3-1/TRBV3-2 | CASSLSRDYEQYF | TGTGCCAGCAGCCTATCCAGGGACTACGAGCAGTACTTC
TRBJ2-1 | . | . | TRBV7-9 | CASSLPPPLNEQFF | TGTGCCAGCAGCTTACCCCCCCCTCTCAATGAGCAGTTCTTC
TRBJ1-2 | . | . | TRBV6-4 | CASSDSKGIYGYTF | TGTGCCAGCAGCGATTCCAAGGGAATCTACGGCTACACCTTC
TRBJ1-5 | . | TRBD1 | TRBV4-2 | CASSPSFSGTGMLQPQHF | TGTGCCAGCAGCCCTTCCTTCTCCGGGACAGGGATGCTTCAGCCCCAGCATTTT
TRBJ2-5 | once | . | TRBV11-2 | CASSSRTDRRETQYF | TGTGCCAGCAGCTCCAGGACGGACCGACGGGAGACCCAGTACTTC
TRBJ2-3 | . | . | TRBV6-6 | CASSLDRSTDTQYF | TGTGCCAGCAGCTTAGACAGGAGCACAGATACGCAGTATTTT
TRBJ2-5 | . | TRBD2 | TRBV28 | CASSPYSGEQETQYF | TGTGCCAGCAGTCCTTATAGCGGGGAACAAGAGACCCAGTACTTC
TRBJ2-5 | . | TRBD1 | TRBV18 | CASQTDRGQETQYF | TGTGCCAGCCAAACAGACAGGGGTCAAGAGACCCAGTACTTC
TRBJ2-1 | . | . | TRBV11-3 | CASSAGEGQIDEQFF | TGTGCCAGCAGCGCCGGTGAGGGCCAGATTGATGAGCAGTTCTTC
TRBJ2-7 | . | . | TRBV6-5 | CASSLLYGQGYEQYF | TGTGCCAGCAGCCTTCTCTACGGACAAGGCTACGAGCAGTACTTC
TRBJ2-7 | . | TRBD1 | TRBV27 | CASSLITFGQGHGEQYF | TGTGCCAGCAGTTTGATAACCTTCGGACAGGGTCACGGGGAGCAGTACTTC
TRBJ2-7 | once | . | TRBV16 | CASSQLGAYEQYF | TGTGCCAGCAGCCAATTGGGCGCGTACGAGCAGTACTTC
TRBJ2-1 | . | . | TRBV15 | CATRQQGPNYNEQFF | TGTGCCACCAGACAGCAGGGGCCGAACTACAATGAGCAGTTCTTC
TRBJ1-1 | . | . | TRBV18 | CASSDSQGKTEAFF | TGTGCCAGCTCAGATTCGCAGGGGAAAACTGAAGCTTTCTTT
TRBJ2-5 | . | . | TRBV12-3/TRBV12-4 | CASSRQVAETQYF | TGTGCCAGCAGTCGACAGGTCGCGGAGACCCAGTACTTC
TRBJ2-1 | . | . | TRBV5-1 | CASGSWDNRIVNEQFF | TGCGCCAGCGGCTCCTGGGATAATAGGATAGTAAATGAGCAGTTCTTC
TRBJ2-5 | . | . | TRBV2 | CASSEGHRSSLKTQYF | TGTGCCAGCAGTGAAGGCCACCGGAGTAGCCTAAAGACCCAGTACTTC
TRBJ2-7 | once | TRBD1 | TRBV29-1 | CSFRQGAIDEQYF | TGCAGCTTCCGACAGGGGGCAATCGACGAGCAGTACTTC
TRBJ1-2 | . | . | TRBV27 | CASSFRGNYGYTF | TGTGCCAGCAGTTTCCGGGGGAACTATGGCTACACCTTC
TRBJ2-7 | . | . | TRBV11-2 | CASSLMLGYEQYF | TGTGCCAGCAGCTTAATGCTGGGGTACGAGCAGTACTTC
TRBJ2-7 | . | . | TRBV9 | CASSAQPGLSYEQYF | TGTGCCAGCAGCGCCCAACCGGGACTCAGCTACGAGCAGTACTTC
TRBJ1-2 | . | TRBD1 | TRBV20-1 | CSANLDRGHAF | TGCAGTGCTAATCTTGACAGGGGGCATGCCTTC
TRBJ1-2 | . | TRBD1 | TRBV18 | CASSQGTGSGYGYTF | TGTGCCAGCTCACAAGGGACAGGGTCTGGCTATGGCTACACCTTC
TRBJ2-4 | . | . | TRBV2 | CASSQSESLYIQYF | TGTGCCAGCAGCCAATCGGAGAGTTTGTACATTCAGTACTTC
TRBJ1-2 | . | . | TRBV21-1 | CASSKDRGRGYTF | TGTGCCAGCAGCAAAGACAGGGGGCGAGGCTACACCTTC
TRBJ2-1 | . | . | TRBV5-1 | CASSHSGGSYNEQFF | TGCGCCAGCAGCCACAGCGGAGGCTCCTACAATGAGCAGTTCTTC
TRBJ2-5 | . | TRBD1 | TRBV11-3 | CASSATGGGETQYF | TGTGCCAGCAGCGCGACAGGGGGCGGGGAGACCCAGTACTTC
TRBJ1-1 | . | . | TRBV4-1 | CASSQERGARTEAFF | TGCGCCAGCAGCCAAGAACGGGGGGCAAGGACTGAAGCTTTCTTT